The rows below give T cell receptor beta chains drawn from one sample of a study of CD8+ T cells in alopecia areata. Sequencing used immunoSEQ multiplex PCR; TCRdb keeps in-frame clones, though not all of them. This sample carries around 34,000 clones, roughly half of them seen once, and the ten largest clones take approximately 40%. Specimen: NKG2D-high CD8+ T cells sorted from blood. Receptors were obtained from a human donor with alopecia areata. The CDR3 runs from the conserved cysteine through the conserved F or W. Each record gives: D gene, J gene, V gene, clone size, CDR3 DNA, CDR3 protein. D genes are given only for firm matches. Rows give clone size only sometimes, using once, few, many, or a class for an expanded clone.

>.|TRBJ1-1|TRBV28|few
TGTGCCAGCAGCTTCGCAGGGAACACTGAAGCTTTCTTT
CASSFAGNTEAFF
>.|TRBJ2-2|TRBV14|few
TGTGCCAGCAGCCAACTAGAGGTCCCCGGGGAGCTGTTTTTT
CASSQLEVPGELFF
>.|TRBJ2-7|TRBV4-3|few
TGCGCCAGCAGCCAAGATCTCGAGGTGGGCCTAAGCTACGAGCAGTACTTC
CASSQDLEVGLSYEQYF
>TRBD2|TRBJ2-4|TRBV7-9|.
TGTGCCAGCAGCTCGGGGACTAGCGGTGAAAACATTCAGTACTTC
CASSSGTSGENIQYF
>.|TRBJ2-7|TRBV29-1|.
TGCAGCGTGTGGCAGGCAACCGAGCAGTACTTC
CSVWQATEQYF
>.|TRBJ1-2|TRBV12-5|.
TGTGCTAGTGCCGAGGACACTAACTATGGCTACACCTTC
CASAEDTNYGYTF
>TRBD1|TRBJ1-2|TRBV7-9|.
TGTGCCAGCAGCTTAGCTCAGGGGGATGGCTACACCTTC
CASSLAQGDGYTF
>TRBD2|TRBJ2-2|TRBV7-9|few
TGTGCCAGCAGCTTTGGTCTAGCGGCCGGGGAGCTGTTTTTT
CASSFGLAAGELFF
>TRBD1|TRBJ1-1|TRBV12-5|.
TGTGCTAGTGGTCTGGGACAGGGGGCCACTGAAGCTTTCTTT
CASGLGQGATEAFF
>.|TRBJ2-3|TRBV7-9|once
TGTGCCAGCAGCGTGAAATTTTTAGGGCATTCAGATACGCAGTATTTT
CASSVKFLGHSDTQYF
>.|TRBJ2-7|TRBV27|.
TGTGCCAGCAGTTTGGCCCCCGGGACAAGATACTACGAGCAGTACTTC
CASSLAPGTRYYEQYF
>TRBD2|TRBJ2-7|TRBV28|.
TGTGCCAGCAGTTTACAGCGGGAGCCCTACGAGCAGTACTTC
CASSLQREPYEQYF
>TRBD1|TRBJ2-7|TRBV28|.
TGTGCCAGCCACACCCGACAGGGTGGCAGCTCCTACGAGCAGTACTTC
CASHTRQGGSSYEQYF
>.|TRBJ2-3|TRBV7-9|.
TGTGCCAGCAGCTTAGGGACAGACGCAGATACGCAGTATTTT
CASSLGTDADTQYF
>.|TRBJ1-1|TRBV6-5|.
TGTGCCAGCAGTTACTCGCAGGACGCTTGGGCTTTCTTT
CASSYSQDAWAFF
>.|TRBJ2-2|TRBV27|.
TGTGCCAGCAGCAGCGGCCTCAACACCGGGGAGCTGTTTTTT
CASSSGLNTGELFF
>TRBD1|TRBJ2-2|TRBV7-3|.
TGTGCCAGCAGCTCAGGGGGCGCGGGCGGGGAGCTGTTTTTT
CASSSGGAGGELFF
>TRBD2|TRBJ2-3|TRBV4-3|.
TGCGCCAGCAGCCAGGCTAGCGGCCGCACAGATACGCAGTATTTT
CASSQASGRTDTQYF
>TRBD1|TRBJ2-1|TRBV29-1|few
TGCAGCGTTCTACAGGGGGCGACGAGAAACAATGAGCAGTTCTTC
CSVLQGATRNNEQFF
>TRBD1|TRBJ1-1|TRBV9|few
TGTGCCAGCGGTCGACAGGGTATGAACACTGAAGCTTTCTTT
CASGRQGMNTEAFF
>.|TRBJ2-1|TRBV29-1|few
TGCAGCGTTGATTGGGACATAGACAATGAGCAGTTCTTC
CSVDWDIDNEQFF
>TRBD1|TRBJ2-7|TRBV11-2|.
TGTGCCAGCAGCTTAGATCCGGGACAGGGGGATCGGTACGAGCAGTACTTC
CASSLDPGQGDRYEQYF
>.|TRBJ2-6|TRBV30|few
TGTGCCTGGAGTGTACTAGGATCCGGGGCCAACGTCCTGACTTTC
CAWSVLGSGANVLTF
>.|TRBJ2-7|TRBV29-1|.
TGCAGCGTTGTAGACAAAACCTACGAGCAGTACTTC
CSVVDKTYEQYF
>TRBD1|TRBJ2-7|TRBV28|few
TGTGCCAGCAGTCCCAGGACAGGGACCGTGCGTAGGACCTACGAGCAGTACTTC
CASSPRTGTVRRTYEQYF
>TRBD2|TRBJ2-1|TRBV7-3|few
TGTGCCAGCAGCCCGGCGGGTAGCGGGAGAGGGGGTGAGCAGTTCTTC
CASSPAGSGRGGEQFF
>.|TRBJ2-3|TRBV9|.
TGTGCCAGCAGCGTAGACAGGGAACGGGATACGCAGTATTTT
CASSVDRERDTQYF
>.|TRBJ2-5|TRBV29-1|few
TGCAGCGTCGAAGCGGAGACCCAGTACTTC
CSVEAETQYF
>TRBD2|TRBJ2-3|TRBV27|.
TGTGCCAGCAGTTCCCTAGCGGGAAGAGATACGCAGTATTTT
CASSSLAGRDTQYF
>.|TRBJ1-2|TRBV7-2|few
TGTGCCAGCAGCTTAGCGTCTACGGCCTACTATGGCTACACCTTC
CASSLASTAYYGYTF
>.|TRBJ2-7|TRBV4-1|once
TGCGCCAGCAGCCAAGTGAGCGCAGATATCACCTACGAGCAGTACTTC
CASSQVSADITYEQYF
>.|TRBJ2-1|TRBV11-3|.
TGTGCCAGCAGCTTAGATCCCAGGGAGCAGTTCTTC
CASSLDPREQFF
>TRBD2|TRBJ2-1|TRBV6-6|.
TGTGCCAGCAGTTCATCCGGGACTAGCGTAGGGAATGAGCAGTTCTTC
CASSSSGTSVGNEQFF
>TRBD1|TRBJ2-5|TRBV10-3|medium-sized
TGTGCCATCAGTGAGTCAGCCGAGACAGGGGGCCGAGAGACCCAGTACTTC
CAISESAETGGRETQYF
>.|TRBJ2-7|TRBV29-1|.
TGCAGCGTTCTACCTCACGGTAGCTCCTACGAGCAGTACTTC
CSVLPHGSSYEQYF
>.|TRBJ1-1|TRBV27|few
TGTGCCAGCAGGGTTACGGGGGGCACTGAAGCTTTCTTT
CASRVTGGTEAFF
>.|TRBJ2-7|TRBV19|.
TGTGCCAGTAGTACATGGGACGGCCCCTACGAGCAGTACTTC
CASSTWDGPYEQYF
>.|TRBJ2-1|TRBV27|.
TGTGCCAGCAGTTTAGGCGGCCACAATGAGCAGTTCTTC
CASSLGGHNEQFF
>.|TRBJ2-7|TRBV2|.
TGTGCCACGTGGGGGCTCCCGGGTACGTACTTC
CATWGLPGTYF
>.|TRBJ2-7|TRBV7-9|few
TGTGCCAGCAGCACACCCGGCAACCCCTACGAGCAGTACTTC
CASSTPGNPYEQYF
>TRBD2|TRBJ2-1|TRBV5-1|.
TGCGCCAGCAGCTTGGTAGGCCTAGCGGGAGTCAATGAGCAGTTCTTC
CASSLVGLAGVNEQFF
>.|TRBJ2-7|TRBV7-9|few
TGTGCCAGCAGCCCTGGCCCCTACGAGCAGTACTTC
CASSPGPYEQYF
>.|TRBJ1-2|TRBV6-5|medium-sized
TGTGCCAGCAGTTACGTCGGGGATGGCTACACCTTC
CASSYVGDGYTF
>.|TRBJ1-4|TRBV11-2|.
TGTGCCAGCAGCCACCCCGGGACGGACGCCGACACAACTAATGAAAAACTGTTTTTT
CASSHPGTDADTTNEKLFF
>.|TRBJ1-1|TRBV28|.
TGTGCCAGCATTCCCGGTTCGAACACTGAAGCTTTCTTT
CASIPGSNTEAFF
>.|TRBJ2-7|TRBV4-3|medium-sized
TGCGCCAGCAGCCAAGAGGAGGGCTACGAGCAGTACTTC
CASSQEEGYEQYF
>TRBD1|TRBJ2-7|TRBV5-1|.
TGCGCCAGCAGCGACCTAACAGGGGGCTACGAGCAGTACTTC
CASSDLTGGYEQYF
>.|TRBJ2-1|TRBV19|.
TGTGCCAGTAGTCCACTTCAGGGGTACGATGAGCAGTTCTTC
CASSPLQGYDEQFF
>TRBD2|TRBJ2-3|TRBV7-3|.
TGTGCCAGCAGCATGCTGGGGGGGATAACAGATACGCAGTATTTT
CASSMLGGITDTQYF
>.|TRBJ2-7|TRBV29-1|few
TGCAGCGTTGGGAGGACAGCATCCTACGAGCAGTACTTC
CSVGRTASYEQYF
>.|TRBJ2-3|TRBV29-1|.
TGCAGCGTTGAAGACAGGGGGGCAGATACGCAGTATTTT
CSVEDRGADTQYF
>.|TRBJ1-1|TRBV5-6|few
TGTGCCAGCAGCTTTCGACCGAACACTGAAGCTTTCTTT
CASSFRPNTEAFF
>.|TRBJ2-2|TRBV6-5|once
TGTGCCAGCAGTTACTCAAGGGGCAGCACCGGGGAGCTGTTTTTT
CASSYSRGSTGELFF
>TRBD1|TRBJ1-5|TRBV19|.
TGTGCCAGTAGTATCGGGACAGCGTTTAGCAATCAGCCCCAGCATTTT
CASSIGTAFSNQPQHF
>.|TRBJ2-6|TRBV2|.
TGTGCCAGCAGTGAATGGGACGTAGGGGCCAACGTCCTGACTTTC
CASSEWDVGANVLTF
>.|TRBJ2-7|TRBV28|.
TGTGCCAGCAGTTTCACAGGGTTCCCCTACGAGCAGTACTTC
CASSFTGFPYEQYF